The subject of this entry is one T cell receptor beta chain. No cognate antigen has been identified for it. Base qualities are not recorded, but no much larger clone differs from it by a single base. The sample belongs to a study of cytomegalovirus exposure and HLA in healthy donors (dated by TCRdb to about 2017). A note on the overall study: In an earlier analysis of approximately 500 of the donors, 276 Gb of sequence data and 90 million to 120 million unique TCR beta sequences from about 190 million T cells were reported. Genome-wide SNP genotypes for about 55% of the roughly 670 donors were used in a later genetic analysis, which treated that subset as a discovery cohort. An earlier analysis of roughly 600 of the donors used high-throughput TCR beta sequencing to judge whether each TCR beta V gene segment behaved as functional or pseudogenic. The study used immunosequencing to profile the T cell repertoires of several hundred subjects and linked those repertoires to cytomegalovirus serostatus. The later analysis used no new phenotypic data to find candidate immune exposures, relying instead on TCR beta sequences and their occurrence across donors. The study aimed to test whether signatures of past pathogen exposure could be identified by cataloging public T cell receptors. Both class I and class II loci were covered by HLA typing, at four-digit resolution. In a later analysis, previously published TCR beta repertoires from about 670 donors were re-analyzed and high-resolution HLA genotyping was added so that TCR occurrence patterns could be studied. The number of donors typed differed by locus, with 629-630 for A, B, C, DRB1 and DQB1, around 520 for DQA1, about 610 for DPA1, and around 460 for DPB1. Approximately 300 gigabases of sequencing data and around 90 million unique TCR sequences made up an early release that covered some 640 HLA-typed donors. Donor age, sex, ethnicity and CMV serostatus were collected together with the repertoire data. On average, 235,054 unique TCR beta nucleotide sequences were sequenced per donor among a few hundred genotyped donors of the cohort, with roughly 18% of those sequences being non-productive. Because of strong linkage in the cohort, a handful of DR-DQ haplotypes were treated as single units for association and clustering. High-throughput TCR immunosequencing, statistical association of individual TCRs with disease status, and machine learning were combined to predict cytomegalovirus infection status. All discovery cohort repertoires had been generated on a single sequencing platform. In addition to the first cohort of hundreds of subjects, a separate validation cohort of 120 different subjects was used. Of the 350 to 450 genotyped donors, about 80% fell in the genetic ancestry cluster associated with self-reported Caucasian donors.

V is cut back by 4 bases and J by 5 bases, with 9 bases in the junction unmatched. From its cysteine to its phenylalanine, the CDR3 spans 17 amino acids. Only the CDR3 DNA is retained, 51 bases long and in frame from the first base. The germline V gene yields SGHTA for CDR1 and FQGNSA for CDR2. Here is what the overall study found, with its caveats: It was suggested by the authors that the approach could potentially be generalized to other disease states and immunological phenotypes. Compared with the approximately 670-donor mean, donors in an Asian-associated ancestry cluster had fewer N-insertions in productive TCRs, according to a later genetic analysis. A further reported finding was that TCR beta sequences accurately predicted the HLA-A and HLA-B alleles for most subjects in the first cohort. Most TCR sequences were seen in very few donors, while some public TCRs were found in many individuals. The classifier was reported to diagnose cytomegalovirus status with high specificity and sensitivity in both the original cohort and the validation cohort. The cohort was sequenced for TCR beta chains only, and without alpha or paired-chain data the features that could be detected were limited. Roughly uniform sequencing depth across donors was assumed in presence/absence analyses, although this assumption may not hold. In a later analysis, most CMV-associated TCR beta chains were found to appear HLA-restricted, with HLA associations seemingly driven largely by CMV exposure. In a later analysis, the rate of TCR association differed among HLA loci, with DRB1 alleles having the most associated TCRs and HLA-C alleles having the fewest. A later genetic analysis associated a missense DCLRE1C variant with V-gene and J-gene trimming of TCR beta chains, and an independent cohort replicated the association. A group of highly shared sequence variants was considered likely to be a technical artifact of the sequencing pipeline. In a later analysis, HLA-associated TCR beta chains were found to be more clonally expanded and to have lower generation probabilities than equally common non-associated chains. Broadly in line with IMGT annotations, most TCR beta V segments showed up in productive rearrangements about 87% or about 30% of the time in an earlier analysis of several hundred of the donors. At a false discovery rate of 0.05, a later analysis linked 16,951 TCR beta sequences to specific HLA alleles. Immune exposure information for the cohort was limited to CMV serostatus. When HLA alleles, especially DR and DQ, strongly co-occurred, attributing TCR associations to individual alleles was difficult. In the study, around 150 TCR beta chains were listed as associated with cytomegalovirus. Because some donors lacked HLA typing at each locus, the association tests relied only on the typed subset. A few of the identified cytomegalovirus-associated TCR beta chains were confirmed in vitro to be specific for cytomegalovirus antigens. Because the 87-base-pair reads could not distinguish some IMGT-functional V segments, including TRBV6-2 and TRBV6-3, those segments were excluded. The earlier analysis of approximately 590 of the donors excluded fewer than 20 rarely observed V segments, including chromosome 9 orphons, because counts were too low. Linkage disequilibrium might explain the correlated functional status among segregating V segments, but an unknown experimental factor could not be ruled out. A later analysis reported that several top co-occurrence clusters appeared linked to parvovirus B19, influenza, CMV and Epstein-Barr virus.

Library preparation employed the immunoSEQ multiplex PCR assay. The multiplex PCR relied on a mix of 60 forward primers for TCR Vbeta segments and 13 reverse primers for TCR Jbeta segments. The CDR3 region of rearranged TCR beta genes was amplified from genomic DNA by a multiplex PCR assay. Amplified TCR beta libraries were sequenced as 87-base-pair reads on the Illumina HiSeq System. On the authors' methods: In a later analysis, roughly 80 million unique TCR beta chains were counted across the approximately 640 repertoires, and around 10 million of these chains were shared by at least two donors. Raw reads were error-corrected and collapsed into unique sequences by a nearest-neighbor algorithm in which closely related sequences were merged to remove PCR and sequencing errors. To assign V, D and J gene segments, CDR3 sequences were aligned to IMGT reference sequences. For a sequence to be retained, a match of at least six nucleotides to both a V gene segment and a J gene segment was required. Rearrangements were classified as productive when the CDR3 lacked stop codons and remained in frame with V and J, and all other rearrangements were classified as non-productive. Following IMGT convention, CDR3 was defined as the stretch from the second conserved V-encoded cysteine up to the conserved J-encoded phenylalanine. In an earlier analysis of approximately 590 of the donors, sequences lacking an unambiguous match to a single V gene segment were excluded. In an earlier analysis of a few hundred of the donors, V segments were called functional above 56.7% productive rearrangements and were called segregating when the between-donor standard deviation exceeded 5%. A statistical classification framework was built for diagnosing cytomegalovirus status from the catalog of TCR beta chain sequences. A later analysis assigned V and J genes by comparing TCR nucleotide sequences with IMGT/GENE-DB human TR gene sequences. In a later analysis, CDR3 sequences and most-parsimonious VDJ recombination scenarios were assigned using the TCRdist pipeline. A later analysis defined each TCR beta chain by its CDR3 amino acid sequence plus V-gene family, and excluded reads lacking a unique V-gene family. To address suspected cross-contamination and a sequencing artifact, a later analysis removed around 590 highly shared, low-generation-probability nucleotide sequences. For each public chain, a later analysis derived a clonal expansion index from normalized ranks of inferred template counts within each repertoire. Generation probabilities in a later analysis came from a VDJ recombination model fitted to out-of-frame rearrangements, and those results were checked against IGoR. A later analysis scored TCR-TCR, TCR-HLA and TCR-CMV co-occurrence with hypergeometric tests, applying a repertoire-size bias correction to TCR pairs. False discovery rates were estimated in a later analysis by permuting HLA or CMV assignments 20 times. In a later analysis, co-occurring TCRs were grouped using DBSCAN, with TCRdist sequence similarity added in when clustering inside HLA-allele-positive subsets. Repertoires with fewer than 30,000 or more than 120,000 public chains, plus five repertoires with anomalous nucleotide sharing, were excluded from co-occurrence clustering. TCRdb obtained this table from immuneACCESS and retained in-frame rearrangements with V and J assigned. These tables miss some clones; where compared with another copy, unresolved V genes account for less than half of the shortfall, and the remainder is unexplained. V and J calls and clone size follow that table, whereas D and trimming were derived from the DNA. This sample is represented by 150,000 to 200,000 clones; around 83% of them were singletons. Of the sample, around 1% falls within the top ten clones.

The cohort was made up of around 720 healthy bone marrow donors. Cohort members were all nominally healthy when sampled, although unrecorded immune exposures were likely present. The donor tested CMV seronegative and was one of the 352 seronegative cohort members. Each donor provided a peripheral blood sample, and peripheral blood mononuclear cells were used for TCR beta sequencing. Genomic DNA extraction from the blood cell samples was performed with the Qiagen DNeasy Blood Extraction Kit. The source material was PBMCs. The sequence is built from TRBV7-2 and TRBJ2-7, and 15 bases in between align with TRBD2. The receptor comes from a woman aged 40-49 years in good health and CMV-seronegative. The CDR3 protein: CASSSGLAGGLGDEQYF. The DNA reads TGTGCCAGCAGCTCCGGACTAGCGGGAGGGCTTGGGGACGAGCAGTACTTC.